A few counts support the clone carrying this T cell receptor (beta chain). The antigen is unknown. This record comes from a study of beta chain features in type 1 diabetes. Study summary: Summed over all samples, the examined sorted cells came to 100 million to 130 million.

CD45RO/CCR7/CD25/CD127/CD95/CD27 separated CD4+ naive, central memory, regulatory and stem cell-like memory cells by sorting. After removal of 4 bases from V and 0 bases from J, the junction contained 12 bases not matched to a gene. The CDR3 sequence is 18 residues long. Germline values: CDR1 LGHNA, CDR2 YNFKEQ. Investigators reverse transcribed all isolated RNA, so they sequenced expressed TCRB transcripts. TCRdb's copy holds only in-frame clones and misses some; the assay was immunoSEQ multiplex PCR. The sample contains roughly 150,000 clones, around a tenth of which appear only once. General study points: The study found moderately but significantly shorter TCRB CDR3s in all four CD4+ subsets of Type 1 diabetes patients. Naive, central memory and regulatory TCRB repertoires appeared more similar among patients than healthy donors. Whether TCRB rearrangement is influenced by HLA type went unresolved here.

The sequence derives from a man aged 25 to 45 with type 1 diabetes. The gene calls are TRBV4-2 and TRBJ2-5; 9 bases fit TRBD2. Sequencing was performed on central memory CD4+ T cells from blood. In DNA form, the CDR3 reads TGTGCCAGCAGCCCGATAGAGGCCAGCGGGAGGCACCAAGAGACCCAGTACTTC. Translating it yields CASSPIEASGRHQETQYF.